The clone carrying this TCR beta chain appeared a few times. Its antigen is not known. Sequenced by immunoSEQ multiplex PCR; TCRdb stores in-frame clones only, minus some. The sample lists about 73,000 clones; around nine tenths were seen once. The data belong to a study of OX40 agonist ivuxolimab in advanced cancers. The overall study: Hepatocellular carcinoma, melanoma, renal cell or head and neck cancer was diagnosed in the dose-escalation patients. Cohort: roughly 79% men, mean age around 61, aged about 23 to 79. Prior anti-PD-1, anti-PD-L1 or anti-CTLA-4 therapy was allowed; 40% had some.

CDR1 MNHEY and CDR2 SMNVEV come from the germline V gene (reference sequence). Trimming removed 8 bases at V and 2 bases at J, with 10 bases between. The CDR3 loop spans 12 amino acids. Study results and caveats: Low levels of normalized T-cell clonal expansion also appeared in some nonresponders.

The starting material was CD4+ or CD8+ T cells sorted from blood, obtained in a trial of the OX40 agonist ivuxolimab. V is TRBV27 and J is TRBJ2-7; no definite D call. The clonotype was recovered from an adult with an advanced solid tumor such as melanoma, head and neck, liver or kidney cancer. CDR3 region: CASSTPPYEQYF. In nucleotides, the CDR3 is TGTGCCAGCTCAACTCCACCCTACGAGCAGTACTTC.